One sample yielded the 19 T cell receptor beta chains listed below, sequenced in a study of radiotherapy plus CTLA-4 blockade in lung cancer (dated by TCRdb to 2016 to 2019). Library method: the immunoSEQ multiplex PCR assay. Held by TCRdb, this immuneACCESS table contains in-frame sequences only and omits some clones. Under half of the omission traces to an unresolved V gene where checked; the cause of the rest is unknown. The sample records roughly 50,000 clones, 65% to 85% of which are singletons. The top ten hold approximately 12% of the sample. The specimen comprised peripheral blood, sampled from a patient treated with radiotherapy plus ipilimumab. Source of these receptors: a human donor with non-small cell lung cancer who had stable disease on radiotherapy plus ipilimumab.

The chain combines TRBV13 with TRBJ1-1, with D hard to call. Between the trimmed V and J ends, which lost 2 bases and 3 bases, there was a span of 7 bases. The length of the CDR3 is 13 residues. Germline lookup yields CDR1 PRHDT and CDR2 FYEKMQ (reference sequence). The CDR3: CASSLSSYTEAFF. CDR3 DNA sequence: TGTGCCAGCAGCTTAAGCAGCTACACTGAAGCTTTCTTT.

This chain links TRBV9 with TRBJ1-1; D may be TRBD1 (5 bases). The V and J ends lost 0 bases and 4 bases respectively, with 10 bases between them. Germline loops: CDR1 SGDLS, CDR2 YYNGEE. The CDR3 has 14 residues. The CDR3 region is CASSVGGAGTEAFF. Written as DNA, the CDR3 is TGTGCCAGCAGCGTAGGAGGGGCGGGCACTGAAGCTTTCTTT.

V and J are TRBV7-3 and TRBJ1-2; 10 bases are a match to TRBD1. The CDR3 contains 14 residues. The junction had 6 bases not matched to a gene; V was cut back by 5 bases and J by 6 bases. Germline CDR1 SGHTA, CDR2 FQGTGA. The CDR3 sequence is CASSPRTGGDGYTF. In nucleotides, the CDR3 is TGTGCCAGCAGCCCGAGGACAGGGGGGGATGGCTACACCTTC.

The rearrangement uses TRBV7-8 and TRBJ1-5; a possible D gene is TRBD1 (5 bases). CDR3 length: 16 residues. In germline, CDR1 is SGHVS, CDR2 FQNEAQ. V was pared by 2 bases and J by 2 bases, with 13 bases between. The DNA for the CDR3 is TGTGCCAGCAGCTTAAGTCTTCTCAGGGGCAATCAGCCCCAGCATTTT. Its translation is CASSLSLLRGNQPQHF.

The chain links TRBV4-3 to TRBJ1-6; D unclear. CDR1 LGHNA and CDR2 YSLEER come from the germline V gene. The CDR3 is made up of 14 amino acids. The germline V and J ends were trimmed by 0 bases and 9 bases, with 9 bases remaining between them. The CDR3 DNA reads TGCGCCAGCAGCCAAGAAGGTCCTCTTTCACCCCTCCACTTT. Protein product: CASSQEGPLSPLHF.

In this sample, this clone turned up a few times. Additional DNA sequences in this sample encode the identical CDR3. This chain joins TRBV10-3 and TRBJ1-2; TRBD1 matches at 10 bases. Germline values: CDR1 ENHRY, CDR2 SYGVKD. This CDR3 is 14 amino acids long. V dropped 6 bases and J dropped 4; count of bases not matched to a gene: 5. The CDR3 DNA is TGTGCCATCAGCCGGGACAGGGGAAGCTATGGCTACACCTTC. The encoded protein is CAISRDRGSYGYTF.

The V call is TRBV15, the J call TRBJ1-1, with no clear D. V was trimmed by 1 base and J by 1 base, leaving 7 bases between them. Germline values: CDR1 LNHNV, CDR2 YYDKDF (reference sequence). The length of the CDR3 is 14 residues. Written as DNA, the CDR3 is TGTGCCACCAGCAGAGGCAGGCAGAACACTGAAGCTTTCTTT. Encoded protein: CATSRGRQNTEAFF.

The chain employs TRBV9 and TRBJ2-5, with D perhaps matching TRBD1 (5 bases). Trimming left V 2 bases short and J 2 bases short, with 7 bases between. Germline CDR1 and CDR2: SGDLS and YYNGEE. The CDR3 has 13 amino acids. The CDR3 loop reads CASSVGQQETQYF. CDR3 coding DNA: TGTGCCAGCAGCGTGGGGCAGCAAGAGACCCAGTACTTC.

This clone has only a few counts. This chain joins TRBV27 and TRBJ2-5; 9 bases are a match to TRBD2. CDR3 size: 17 residues. The V gene end was trimmed by 0 bases and the J gene end by 5 bases; junction bases not matched to a gene: 10. Germline V CDR1 and CDR2: MNHEY, SMNVEV (reference sequence). The CDR3 here is CASSLSVSGGPGETQYF. The CDR3 DNA sequence: TGTGCCAGCAGTTTATCAGTTAGCGGGGGCCCAGGGGAGACCCAGTACTTC.

This clone has a handful of counts. This chain uses TRBV7-2 with TRBJ2-1, with D possibly TRBD2 on 7 matching bases. Trimming took 3 bases from V and 0 from J, leaving 18 bases between them. The CDR3 has 18 residues. CDR1 and CDR2 from the germline V gene are SGHTA and FQGNSA. CDR3 protein: CASSFPTGGRSSYNEQFF. The CDR3 DNA follows: TGTGCCAGCAGCTTCCCAACGGGGGGCCGAAGCTCCTACAATGAGCAGTTCTTC.

The genes are TRBV2 and TRBJ2-1; D not resolved. The CDR3 length is 12 residues. The V and J ends lost 5 bases and 10 bases respectively, with 12 bases between them. Germline-derived CDR1 and CDR2 are SNHLY and FYNNEI. The CDR3: CASSPPHQEQFF. The CDR3 DNA sequence: TGTGCCAGCAGTCCCCCACACCAAGAGCAGTTCTTC.

The rearrangement uses TRBV21-1 and TRBJ2-7; the table's D gene call, TRBD1, was not cross checked with the DNA. TRBV21-1 is an annotated pseudogene. The CDR3 length is 18 residues. CDR3 bases: TGTGCCAGCAGCAGGCCCCGGGACAGGGGCGTTTTAGCCTACGAGCAGTACTTC. Residues: CASSRPRDRGVLAYEQYF.

The chain combines TRBV5-1 with TRBJ1-1; D gene uncertain. Germline-derived CDR1 and CDR2 are SGHRS and YFSETQ. V lost 0 bases and J 0 bases, leaving 9 bases between the germline ends. The CDR3 totals 15 residues. CDR3 loop: CASSLGGTMNTEAFF. The CDR3 DNA follows: TGCGCCAGCAGCTTGGGGGGTACCATGAACACTGAAGCTTTCTTT. Based on the CDR3 plus reference TRBV5-1 and TRBJ1-1, the full variable domain is KAGVTQTPRYLIKTRGQQVTLSCSPISGHRSVSWYQQTPGQGLQFLFEYFSETQRNKGNFPGRFSGRQFSNSRSEMNVSTLELGDSALYLCASSLGGTMNTEAFFGQGTRLTVV.

The chain joins TRBV19 to TRBJ1-6; 9 positions match TRBD1. The germline CDR1 and CDR2 sequences are LNHDA and SQIVND (reference sequence). V was pared by 6 bases and J by 4 bases, with 7 bases of the junction left unmatched. CDR3 length equals 16 residues. The CDR3 region has the DNA TGTGCCAGTAGAACAGGGGGCGCGGGTTATAATTCACCCCTCCACTTT. Its translation is CASRTGGAGYNSPLHF.

This clone has just one count. The chain employs TRBV5-1 and TRBJ2-5; the D is unclear. The last part of the DNA fits TRBJ2-7 better; the J call may be wrong. The germline V gene encodes CDR1 SGHRS and CDR2 YFSETQ. The length of the CDR3 is 17 residues. The CDR3 loop is CASSFLIGRGTSYEQYF. DNA of the CDR3: TGCGCCAGCAGCTTTCTAATAGGTCGCGGTACCTCCTACGAGCAGTACTTC.

This clone was detected only a few times. This chain connects TRBV7-8 to TRBJ1-2; the D gene is possibly TRBD1 (5 bases). Germline V gene lookup returns CDR1 SGHVS and CDR2 FQNEAQ. The CDR3 consists of 14 residues. The V end lost 5 bases, the J end lost 3 bases, and 13 bases lay between the germline ends. CDR3 in DNA: TGTGCCAGCAGCCTCCGAGAGGGGTACTATGGCTACACCTTC. This translates into CASSLREGYYGYTF.

The rearrangement uses TRBV6-5 and TRBJ2-4; 8 nucleotides align to TRBD1. This CDR3 is 13 amino acids long. V trimming: 5 bases; J trimming: 8 bases; junction bases outside the gene matches: 5. CDR1 is MNHEY, CDR2 SVGAGI, per germline. The CDR3 DNA follows: TGTGCCAGCAGTGAACACAGGGGGGACATTCAGTACTTC. It yields the protein CASSEHRGDIQYF.

This clone was detected once. J is TRBJ2-5 and V is TRBV5-4; tentative D call: TRBD1 (6 bases). This CDR3 comprises 13 residues. V dropped 4 bases and J dropped 3 bases, with 10 bases sitting between them. Per germline, CDR1 SGHNT and CDR2 YYREEE (reference sequence). Here the CDR3 reads CASSPGTKETQYF. The CDR3 bases are TGTGCCAGCAGCCCTGGGACAAAAGAGACCCAGTACTTC.

This clone was counted between two and nine times. The V gene is TRBV19, the J gene TRBJ1-6; tentative D call: TRBD1 (5 bases). CDR1 is LNHDA and CDR2 is SQIVND in the germline V gene (reference sequence). This CDR3 has 14 residues. Trimming shortened V by 1 base and J by 8 bases, and 9 bases separated the two germline ends. CDR3 bases: TGTGCCAGTAGTATAGGCAGGGTGTATTCACCCCTCCACTTT. Translated: CASSIGRVYSPLHF.